The entry below describes one T cell receptor beta chain. What it recognizes is unknown. The data were taken from a study of Graves' ophthalmopathy and Graves' hyperthyroidism. The study, taken as a whole, reports: Blood also held most thyroid clonotypes expanded above 0.001 frequency.

Germline V gene sequence: CDR1 SGHDN, CDR2 FVKESK. The CDR3 sequence is 15 residues long. V was pared by 0 bases and J by 1 base, with 9 bases between. Amplified material comprised TCR beta CDR3 regions derived from RNA transcripts. RT-PCR was first run with HTBI primers, then multiplex PCR in a second round. TCRdb reanalysed the multiplex PCR reads using MiXCR and keeps one entry per CDR3 protein. The sample shows around 1,000,000 distinct CDR3 sequences, about two fifths of them seen only once. The gene calls are TRBV14 and TRBJ1-1; D remains ambiguous. The specimen was peripheral blood or thyroid tissue (not recorded which). The clonotype was recovered from an adult man with Graves' hyperthyroidism. The CDR3 sequence is CASSQERTENTEAFF. DNA for the CDR3: TGTGCCAGCAGCCAAGAACGGACGGAGAACACTGAAGCTTTCTTT.